These 11 T cell receptor beta chains were sequenced from one sample in a study of blood T cell repertoires in COVID-19. The table came from immunoSEQ multiplex PCR; TCRdb's copy has only in-frame clones and leaves some out. The sample records over 200,000 clones, 88% being singletons. The sequenced sample was peripheral blood. The receptor set was obtained from a man in his forties or fifties with acute or convalescent COVID-19.

The rearrangement links TRBV10-2 to TRBJ1-3, with 9 bases aligning to TRBD1. J lost 4 bases, V lost 6 bases, and 10 bases had no gene match. CDR1 WSHSY and CDR2 SAAADI come from the germline V gene. The CDR3 totals 16 residues. The CDR3 region is CASSPEQGADGNTIYF. In nucleotides, the CDR3 is TGCGCCAGCAGCCCCGAACAGGGGGCGGACGGAAACACCATATATTTT.

The chain is built from TRBV5-1 and TRBJ1-1; D gene unclear. The V gene lost 4 bases and the J gene lost 0 bases, with 7 bases spanning the gap. The length of the CDR3 is 13 residues. CDR1 and CDR2 (germline): SGHRS, YFSETQ. In nucleotides, the CDR3 is TGCGCCAGCAGCGACACATTGAACACTGAAGCTTTCTTT. The encoded protein is CASSDTLNTEAFF.

The chain has TRBV4-1 and TRBJ1-6; 10 bases are a match to TRBD1. Germline V gives CDR1 MGHRA, CDR2 YSYEKL. There are 15 residues in the CDR3. The V gene end was trimmed by 3 bases and the J gene end by 8 bases; junction bases not matched to a gene: 4. The CDR3 region is CASSQATGGDSPLHF. The CDR3 nucleotides are TGCGCCAGCAGCCAGGCGACAGGGGGCGATTCACCCCTCCACTTT.

The chain couples TRBV18 to TRBJ2-3; TRBD2 matches at 12 bases. There are 16 residues in the CDR3. Looked up from germline, CDR1 is KGHSH and CDR2 is LQKENI. V gave up 1 base and J gave up 4 bases; unmatched junction bases: 3. CDR3 nucleotide sequence: TGTGCCAGCTCACCACAGGCTAGCGGGGGGGCAGATACGCAGTATTTT. This codes for CASSPQASGGADTQYF.

The chain recombines TRBV19 with TRBJ2-7, with 9 bases aligning to TRBD2. This CDR3 has 15 residues. V lost 3 bases and J lost 4; bases outside the gene matches: 7. Germline assignment: CDR1 LNHDA and CDR2 SQIVND (reference sequence). CDR3 DNA: TGTGCCAGTAGTATTGGTAGCGGGAGTGCTTACGAGCAGTACTTC. It translates to CASSIGSGSAYEQYF.

This clone was counted once. V gene TRBV27 combines with J gene TRBJ2-2; D gene ambiguous. Trimming took 6 bases from V and 7 from J, leaving 15 bases between them. The CDR3 is 14 residues long. Germline lookup yields CDR1 MNHEY and CDR2 SMNVEV (reference sequence). The CDR3 DNA is TGTGCCAGCAGCCCCGGTGTTTGGAGCGGGGAGCTGTTTTTT. It is translated as CASSPGVWSGELFF.

This sequence joins TRBV9 and TRBJ2-7; TRBD2 aligns across 10 bases. Germline loops: CDR1 SGDLS, CDR2 YYNGEE. V shed 3 bases and J 3 bases; nucleotides not matched to a gene: 3. CDR3 size: 14 residues. For the CDR3, the DNA is TGTGCCAGCAGCGCCCGACTAGCGGGCTACGAGCAGTACTTC. This translates into CASSARLAGYEQYF.

V usage is TRBV6-4 and J usage is TRBJ2-6, with D perhaps matching TRBD1 (5 bases). The germline gives CDR1 MRHNA, CDR2 SNTAGT. V lost 0 bases, J lost 2 bases, and 8 bases lay in between. The CDR3 contains 16 residues. This CDR3 is CASSDSGRAGANVLTF. In DNA, the CDR3 is TGTGCCAGCAGTGACTCTGGCAGGGCTGGGGCCAACGTCCTGACTTTC.

The chain links TRBV6-5 to TRBJ1-2; D may be TRBD1 (5 bases). Per germline, CDR1 MNHEY and CDR2 SVGAGI. The CDR3 is 15 residues long. V was cut by 8 bases and J by 0 bases, with 16 bases left in between. This CDR3 is CASGLGHSANYGYTF. CDR3 DNA sequence: TGTGCCAGCGGGCTGGGGCACTCAGCTAACTATGGCTACACCTTC.

This chain connects TRBV6-5 to TRBJ2-3; D remains ambiguous. V was clipped by 0 bases and J by 4 bases, with 14 bases between them. The CDR3 is 16 amino acids. Germline values: CDR1 MNHEY, CDR2 SVGAGI. As DNA, the CDR3 is TGTGCCAGCAGTTACTCTTCTAGTTATCCCCCAGATACGCAGTATTTT. The encoded protein is CASSYSSSYPPDTQYF.

V usage is TRBV30 and J usage is TRBJ2-7; 9 bases fit TRBD1. The CDR3 loop spans 15 amino acids. Per germline, CDR1 GTSNPN and CDR2 SVGIG (reference sequence). The junction had 11 bases not matched to a gene; V was cut back by 6 bases and J by 2 bases. CDR3 in DNA: TGTGCCTGCACCCCCGGGACAGGGCTTACCTACGAGCAGTACTTC. Translation: CACTPGTGLTYEQYF.